This T cell receptor (beta chain) came from a study of cytomegalovirus exposure and HLA in healthy donors. The sample holds a few counts of this clone. The J segment lost 6 bases and the V segment lost 4 bases, leaving 1 base of the junction unmatched. Germline CDR1 SGHNT, CDR2 YYREEE (reference sequence). CDR3 length equals 13 residues. The PCR contained 60 Vbeta and 13 Jbeta primers. Assay: immunoSEQ multiplex PCR; the TCRdb copy retains only in-frame clones and omits some. The sample records some 84,000 clones, more than 60% being singletons. Sequenced input: PBMCs. The V call is TRBV5-4, the J call TRBJ1-6, with 7 bases that match TRBD1. This TCR came from a boy younger than 18 in good health and CMV-seronegative. In DNA form, the CDR3 reads TGTGCCAGCAGCCGACAGGGTAATTCACCCCTCCACTTT. Translation: CASSRQGNSPLHF.